The subject of this entry is one T cell receptor (beta chain). Germline CDR1 is LGHNT and CDR2 is FRNRAP. Trimming removed 5 bases from V and 3 bases from J; junction bases left unmatched: 7. The CDR3 has 17 residues. This entry comes from a study of blood T cell repertoires in COVID-19. Turning to the study itself: COVID-19 samples from acute and convalescent phases originated in the United States, Italy and Spain. The analysed material was cDNA or gDNA that came from T cells, B-cell-depleted T cells, or PBMCs.

In the authors' workflow: Cell counts per sample came from amplifying reference gene primers. The table came from immunoSEQ multiplex PCR; TCRdb's copy has only in-frame clones and leaves some out. V and J calls and clone size are as listed in that table; D and trimming were resolved from the DNA. The data hold 130,000 to 150,000 clones, with approximately 83% observed a single time. Sequenced input: peripheral blood. The rearrangement links TRBV12-5 to TRBJ2-3; 14 nucleotides line up with TRBD2. This receptor was identified in a woman aged 80 or over with acute or convalescent COVID-19. The CDR3 protein is CASGPGLAGGVTDTQYF. DNA of the CDR3: TGTGCTAGTGGTCCAGGACTAGCGGGGGGTGTAACAGATACGCAGTATTTT.